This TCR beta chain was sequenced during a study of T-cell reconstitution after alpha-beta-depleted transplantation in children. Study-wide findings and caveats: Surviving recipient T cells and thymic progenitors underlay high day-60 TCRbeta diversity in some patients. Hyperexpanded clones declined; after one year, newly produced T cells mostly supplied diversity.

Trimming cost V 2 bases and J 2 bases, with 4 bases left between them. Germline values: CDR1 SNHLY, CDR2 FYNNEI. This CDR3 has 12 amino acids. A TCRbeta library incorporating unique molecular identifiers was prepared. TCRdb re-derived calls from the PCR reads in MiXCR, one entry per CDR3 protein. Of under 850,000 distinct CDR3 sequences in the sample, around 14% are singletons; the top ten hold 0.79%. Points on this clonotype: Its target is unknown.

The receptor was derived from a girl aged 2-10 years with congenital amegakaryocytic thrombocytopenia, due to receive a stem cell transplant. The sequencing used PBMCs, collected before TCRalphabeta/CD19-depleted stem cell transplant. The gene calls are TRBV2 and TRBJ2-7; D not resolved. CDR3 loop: CASSEQTYEQYF. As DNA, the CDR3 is TGTGCCAGCAGTGAACAAACCTACGAGCAGTACTTC.